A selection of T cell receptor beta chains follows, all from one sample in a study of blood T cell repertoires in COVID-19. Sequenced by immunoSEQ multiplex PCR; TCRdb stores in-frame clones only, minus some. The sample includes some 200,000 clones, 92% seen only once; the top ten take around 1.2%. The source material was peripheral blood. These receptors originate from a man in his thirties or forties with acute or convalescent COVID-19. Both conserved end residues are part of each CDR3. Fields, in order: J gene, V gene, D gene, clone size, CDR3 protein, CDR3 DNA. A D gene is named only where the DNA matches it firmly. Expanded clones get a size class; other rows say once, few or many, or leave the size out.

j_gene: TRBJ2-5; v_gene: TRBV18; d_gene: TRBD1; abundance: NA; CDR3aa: CASSTRTGRETQYF; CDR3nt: TGTGCCAGCTCTACCAGGACAGGGAGGGAGACCCAGTACTTC
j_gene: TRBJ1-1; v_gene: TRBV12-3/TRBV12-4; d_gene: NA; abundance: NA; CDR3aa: CASSFRGNTEAFF; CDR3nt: TGTGCCAGCAGTTTCAGGGGGAACACTGAAGCTTTCTTT
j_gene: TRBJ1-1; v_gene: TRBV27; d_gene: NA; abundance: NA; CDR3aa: CASSLIWTAEAFF; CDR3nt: TGTGCCAGCAGCCTGATTTGGACAGCCGAAGCTTTCTTT
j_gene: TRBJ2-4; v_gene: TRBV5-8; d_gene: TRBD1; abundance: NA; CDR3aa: CASSSDIQGAETKNIQYF; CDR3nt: TGTGCCAGCAGCTCAGATATACAGGGGGCGGAAACCAAAAACATTCAGTACTTC
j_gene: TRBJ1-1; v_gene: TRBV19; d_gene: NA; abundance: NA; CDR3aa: CASSIISENTEAFF; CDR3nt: TGTGCCAGTAGTATAATATCAGAGAACACTGAAGCTTTCTTT
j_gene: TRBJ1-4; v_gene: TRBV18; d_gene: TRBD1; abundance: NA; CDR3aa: CASSLGQGGEKLFF; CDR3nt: TGTGCCAGCTCACTTGGACAGGGGGGTGAAAAACTGTTTTTT
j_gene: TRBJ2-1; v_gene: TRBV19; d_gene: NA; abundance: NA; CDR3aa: CASMEPTESYNEQFF; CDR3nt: TGTGCCAGCATGGAACCGACAGAGAGCTACAATGAGCAGTTCTTC
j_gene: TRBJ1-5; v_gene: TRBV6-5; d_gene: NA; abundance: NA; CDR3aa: CASSDRDQPQHF; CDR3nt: TGTGCCAGCAGCGACAGAGATCAGCCCCAGCATTTT
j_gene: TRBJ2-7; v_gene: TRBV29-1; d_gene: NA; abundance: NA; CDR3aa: CSATESTGTLYEQYF; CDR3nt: TGCAGCGCGACCGAATCAACCGGGACACTTTACGAGCAGTACTTC
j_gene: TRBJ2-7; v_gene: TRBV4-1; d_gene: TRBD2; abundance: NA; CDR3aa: CASSQLPGSGSSDEQYF; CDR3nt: TGCGCCAGCAGCCAACTCCCGGGGAGCGGGAGCTCGGACGAGCAGTACTTC
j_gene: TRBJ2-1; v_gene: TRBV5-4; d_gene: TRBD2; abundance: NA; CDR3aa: CASSLGGSSYNEQFF; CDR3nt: TGTGCCAGCAGCTTAGGCGGGAGCTCCTACAATGAGCAGTTCTTC
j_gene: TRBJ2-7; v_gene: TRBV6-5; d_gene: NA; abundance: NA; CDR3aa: CASSVHPRIEQYF; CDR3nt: TGTGCCAGCAGCGTGCACCCTAGGATCGAGCAGTACTTC
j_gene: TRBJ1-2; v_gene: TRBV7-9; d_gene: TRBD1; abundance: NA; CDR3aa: CASSPGQGFYGYTF; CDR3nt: TGTGCCAGCAGTCCGGGACAGGGGTTCTATGGCTACACCTTC
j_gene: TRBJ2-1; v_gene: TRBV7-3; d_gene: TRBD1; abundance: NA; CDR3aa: CASSRQGTYNEQFF; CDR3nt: TGTGCCAGCAGCCGACAGGGTACCTACAATGAGCAGTTCTTC
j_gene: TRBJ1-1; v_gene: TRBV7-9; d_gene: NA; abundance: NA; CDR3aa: CASSLEGRGSPEAFF; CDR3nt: TGTGCCAGCAGCTTAGAGGGGAGGGGTAGTCCTGAAGCTTTCTTT
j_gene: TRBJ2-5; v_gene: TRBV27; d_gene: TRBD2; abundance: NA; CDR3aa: CASSFTGLSQETQYF; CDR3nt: TGTGCCAGCAGTTTTACGGGACTATCACAAGAGACCCAGTACTTC
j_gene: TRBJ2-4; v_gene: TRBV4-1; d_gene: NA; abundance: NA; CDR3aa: CASSQDYSLAKNIQYF; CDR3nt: TGCGCCAGCAGCCAAGACTACAGTCTAGCCAAAAACATTCAGTACTTC
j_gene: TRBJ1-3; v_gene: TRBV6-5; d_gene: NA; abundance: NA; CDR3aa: CASRGSAGFSTIYF; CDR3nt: TGTGCCAGCAGGGGGTCTGCGGGGTTCAGCACCATATATTTT
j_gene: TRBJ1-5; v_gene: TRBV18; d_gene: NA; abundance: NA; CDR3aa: CASSPDNSNQPQHF; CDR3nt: TGTGCCAGCTCACCCGACAATAGCAATCAGCCCCAGCATTTT
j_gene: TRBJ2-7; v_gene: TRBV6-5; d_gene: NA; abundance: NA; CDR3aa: CASSQETYEQYF; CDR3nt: TGTGCCAGCAGCCAGGAAACCTACGAGCAGTACTTC
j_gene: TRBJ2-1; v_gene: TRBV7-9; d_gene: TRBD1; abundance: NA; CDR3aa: CAGTGDEQFF; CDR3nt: TGTGCGGGGACAGGGGATGAGCAGTTCTTC
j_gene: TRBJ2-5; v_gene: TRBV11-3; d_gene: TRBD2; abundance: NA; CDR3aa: CASSRTSGGIEETQYF; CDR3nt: TGTGCCAGCAGCCGGACTAGCGGGGGGATTGAAGAGACCCAGTACTTC
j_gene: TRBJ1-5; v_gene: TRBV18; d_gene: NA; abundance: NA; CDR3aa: CASSLRPEPRNQPQHF; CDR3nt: TGTGCCAGCTCACTACGACCGGAGCCCCGCAATCAGCCCCAGCATTTT
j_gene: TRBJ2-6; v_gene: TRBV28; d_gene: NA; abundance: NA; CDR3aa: CASSLGGTGANVLTF; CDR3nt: TGTGCCAGCAGTTTAGGGGGGACTGGGGCCAACGTCCTGACTTTC
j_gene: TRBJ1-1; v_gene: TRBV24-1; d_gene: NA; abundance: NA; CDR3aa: CATSDSRDGNTEAFF; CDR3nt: TGTGCCACCAGTGATTCGCGGGACGGGAACACTGAAGCTTTCTTT
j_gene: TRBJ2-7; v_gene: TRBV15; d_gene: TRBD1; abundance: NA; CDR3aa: CATSRVGETGGDEQYF; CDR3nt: TGTGCCACCAGCAGAGTCGGAGAGACAGGGGGCGACGAGCAGTACTTC
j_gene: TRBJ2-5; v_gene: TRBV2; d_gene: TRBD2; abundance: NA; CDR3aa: CASGSGRDGSETQYF; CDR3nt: TGTGCCAGCGGAAGCGGGAGGGACGGGTCAGAGACCCAGTACTTC
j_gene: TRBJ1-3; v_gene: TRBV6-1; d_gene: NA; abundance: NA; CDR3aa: CASSERLGRIGNTIYF; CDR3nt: TGTGCCAGCAGTGAAAGGTTAGGGAGAATCGGAAACACCATATATTTT
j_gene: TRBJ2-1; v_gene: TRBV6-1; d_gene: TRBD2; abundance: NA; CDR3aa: CASRELSGNLGNEQFF; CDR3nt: TGTGCCAGCAGAGAACTTAGCGGGAACCTAGGTAATGAGCAGTTCTTC
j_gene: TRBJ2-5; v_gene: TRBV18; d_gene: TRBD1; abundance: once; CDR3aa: CASSWDRRQETQYF; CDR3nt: TGTGCCAGCTCATGGGACAGGCGGCAAGAGACCCAGTACTTC
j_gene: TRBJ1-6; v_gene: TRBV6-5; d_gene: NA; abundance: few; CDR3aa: CASSQLLGGRTPLHF; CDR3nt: TGTGCCAGCAGTCAACTCCTGGGGGGACGGACACCCCTCCACTTT